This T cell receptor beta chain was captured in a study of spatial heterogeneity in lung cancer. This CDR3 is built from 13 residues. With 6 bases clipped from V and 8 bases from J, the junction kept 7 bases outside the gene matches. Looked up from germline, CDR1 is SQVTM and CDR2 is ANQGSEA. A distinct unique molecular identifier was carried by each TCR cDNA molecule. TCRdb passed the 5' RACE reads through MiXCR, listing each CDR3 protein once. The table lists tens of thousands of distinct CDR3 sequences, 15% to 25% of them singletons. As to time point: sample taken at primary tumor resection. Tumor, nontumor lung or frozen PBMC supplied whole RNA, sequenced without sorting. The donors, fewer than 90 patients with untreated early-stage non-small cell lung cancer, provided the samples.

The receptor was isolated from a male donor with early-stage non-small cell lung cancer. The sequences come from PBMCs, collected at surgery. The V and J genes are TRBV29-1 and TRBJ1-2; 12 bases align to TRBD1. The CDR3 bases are TGCAGCGTCGCTCGGGACAGGGGGCAAGGCTACACCTTC. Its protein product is CSVARDRGQGYTF.